This TCR beta chain stems from a study of cytomegalovirus exposure and HLA in healthy donors. Findings and limits, study-wide: The listing of approximately 160 TCR beta chains classed them as cytomegalovirus-associated. Most TCR beta V segments were productive about 87% or about 30% of the time in an earlier analysis.

Points on this clone: The antigen remains undetermined.

Trimming took off 5 bases at V and 2 bases at J, with 7 bases between the two ends. The CDR3 extends over 13 amino acids. The germline V gene has CDR1 MNHEY and CDR2 SVGAGI. With 60 Vbeta and 13 Jbeta primers, the PCR was carried out. The assay was immunoSEQ multiplex PCR, and TCRdb's table has in-frame clones only and misses some. The table records 110,000 to 150,000 clones, roughly 79% of them present only once. The chain has TRBV6-5 and TRBJ1-5; the D gene is possibly TRBD1 (5 bases). The clonotype was recovered from a woman in her 30s in good health and CMV-seronegative. The sample was PBMCs. CDR3 amino acids: CASSAGGNQPQHF. CDR3 in DNA: TGTGCCAGCAGTGCGGGGGGCAATCAGCCCCAGCATTTT.